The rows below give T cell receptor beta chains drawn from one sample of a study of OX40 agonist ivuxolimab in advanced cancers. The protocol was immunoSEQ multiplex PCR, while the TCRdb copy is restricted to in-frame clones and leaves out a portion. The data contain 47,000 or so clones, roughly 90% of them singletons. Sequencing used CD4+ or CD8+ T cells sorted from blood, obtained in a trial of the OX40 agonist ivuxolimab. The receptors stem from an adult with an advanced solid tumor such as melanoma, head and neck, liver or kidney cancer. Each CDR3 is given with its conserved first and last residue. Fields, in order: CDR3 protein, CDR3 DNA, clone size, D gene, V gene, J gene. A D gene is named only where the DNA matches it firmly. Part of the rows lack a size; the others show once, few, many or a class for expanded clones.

CDR3 protein: CASSPGGRAVMNTEAFF
CDR3 DNA: TGCGCCAGCAGCCCAGGGGGGAGGGCCGTAATGAACACTGAAGCTTTCTTT
clone size: -
D gene: TRBD1
V gene: TRBV4-1
J gene: TRBJ1-1

CDR3 protein: CSAPRGTEAFF
CDR3 DNA: TGCAGTGCTCCTCGCGGGACCGAAGCTTTCTTT
clone size: -
D gene: -
V gene: TRBV20-1
J gene: TRBJ1-1

CDR3 protein: CSATPEQFF
CDR3 DNA: TGCAGTGCCACCCCTGAGCAGTTCTTC
clone size: -
D gene: -
V gene: TRBV20-1
J gene: TRBJ2-1

CDR3 protein: CASTLEWGEQYF
CDR3 DNA: TGTGCCAGCACCCTCGAGTGGGGCGAGCAGTACTTC
clone size: -
D gene: -
V gene: TRBV7-9
J gene: TRBJ2-7

CDR3 protein: CASSLLLTGAEGDTQYF
CDR3 DNA: TGTGCCAGCAGTTTATTACTGACAGGGGCCGAAGGAGATACGCAGTATTTT
clone size: -
D gene: TRBD1
V gene: TRBV28
J gene: TRBJ2-3

CDR3 protein: CASNPLAGGTQYF
CDR3 DNA: TGTGCCAGCAACCCCCTAGCGGGGGGGACGCAGTATTTT
clone size: -
D gene: TRBD2
V gene: TRBV27
J gene: TRBJ2-3

CDR3 protein: CASSWGGPGYEQYF
CDR3 DNA: TGTGCCAGCAGTTGGGGGGGACCGGGCTACGAGCAGTACTTC
clone size: -
D gene: TRBD2
V gene: TRBV27
J gene: TRBJ2-7

CDR3 protein: CAWSSSEKLFF
CDR3 DNA: TGTGCCTGGAGTTCGAGTGAAAAACTGTTTTTT
clone size: -
D gene: -
V gene: TRBV30
J gene: TRBJ1-4

CDR3 protein: CASSDGFDYGYTF
CDR3 DNA: TGTGCCAGCAGCGACGGGTTTGATTATGGCTACACCTTC
clone size: once
D gene: -
V gene: TRBV9
J gene: TRBJ1-2

CDR3 protein: CASSSRDYEQYF
CDR3 DNA: TGTGCCAGCAGCTCTCGAGACTACGAGCAGTACTTC
clone size: -
D gene: -
V gene: TRBV5-6
J gene: TRBJ2-7

CDR3 protein: CASSHTGGSYEQYF
CDR3 DNA: TGCGCCAGCAGCCACACAGGGGGCTCCTACGAGCAGTACTTC
clone size: -
D gene: TRBD1
V gene: TRBV5-1
J gene: TRBJ2-7

CDR3 protein: CSVEEGYGYTF
CDR3 DNA: TGCAGCGTTGAAGAAGGCTATGGCTACACCTTC
clone size: few
D gene: -
V gene: TRBV29-1
J gene: TRBJ1-2

CDR3 protein: CASGRGWGNTEAFF
CDR3 DNA: TGTGCCAGTGGCAGGGGGTGGGGGAACACTGAAGCTTTCTTT
clone size: -
D gene: TRBD1
V gene: TRBV2
J gene: TRBJ1-1

CDR3 protein: CASSLLGISNTEAFF
CDR3 DNA: TGTGCCAGCAGTTTATTGGGGATTTCGAACACTGAAGCTTTCTTT
clone size: -
D gene: -
V gene: TRBV28
J gene: TRBJ1-1